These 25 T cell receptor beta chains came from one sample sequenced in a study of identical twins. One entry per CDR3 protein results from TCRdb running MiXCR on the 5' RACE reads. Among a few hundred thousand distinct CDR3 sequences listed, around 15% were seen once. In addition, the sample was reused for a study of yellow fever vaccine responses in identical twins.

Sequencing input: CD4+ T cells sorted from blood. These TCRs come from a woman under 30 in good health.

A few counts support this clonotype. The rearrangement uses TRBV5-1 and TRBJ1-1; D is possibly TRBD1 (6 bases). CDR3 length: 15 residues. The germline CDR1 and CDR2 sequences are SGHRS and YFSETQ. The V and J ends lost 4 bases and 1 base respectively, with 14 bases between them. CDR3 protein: CASSKTGIRNTEAFF. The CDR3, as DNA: TGCGCCAGCAGCAAAACAGGGATAAGGAACACTGAAGCTTTCTTT.

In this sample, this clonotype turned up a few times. This chain's CDR3 is CSATGSLGSFTQYF. For the CDR3, the DNA is TGCAGTGCTACAGGATCTCTTGGTAGCTTCACCCAGTACTTC. V is TRBV20-1 and J is TRBJ2-5; D is unclear. Trimming removed 4 bases at V and 8 bases at J, with 20 bases between. The CDR3 totals 14 residues. The germline CDR1 and CDR2 sequences are DFQATT and SNEGSKA (reference sequence).

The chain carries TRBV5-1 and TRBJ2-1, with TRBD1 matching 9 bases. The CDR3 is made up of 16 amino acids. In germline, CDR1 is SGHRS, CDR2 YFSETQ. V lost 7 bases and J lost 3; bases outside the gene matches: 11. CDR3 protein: CASFLSGTGNYNEQFF. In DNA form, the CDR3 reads TGCGCCAGCTTCCTTTCCGGGACAGGGAACTACAATGAGCAGTTCTTC.

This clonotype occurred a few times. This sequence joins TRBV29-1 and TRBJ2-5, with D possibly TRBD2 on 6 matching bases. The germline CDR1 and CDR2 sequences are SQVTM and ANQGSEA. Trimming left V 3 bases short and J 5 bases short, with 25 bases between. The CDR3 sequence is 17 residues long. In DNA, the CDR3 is TGCAGCGTTGATCCAGGTTTAAGGGCGGGGATGGGGGAGACCCAGTACTTC. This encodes CSVDPGLRAGMGETQYF.

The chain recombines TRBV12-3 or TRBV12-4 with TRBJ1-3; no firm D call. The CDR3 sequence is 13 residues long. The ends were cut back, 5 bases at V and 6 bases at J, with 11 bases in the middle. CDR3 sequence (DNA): TGTGCCAGCAGTGTTCCTTTGGCAAACACCATATATTTT. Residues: CASSVPLANTIYF.

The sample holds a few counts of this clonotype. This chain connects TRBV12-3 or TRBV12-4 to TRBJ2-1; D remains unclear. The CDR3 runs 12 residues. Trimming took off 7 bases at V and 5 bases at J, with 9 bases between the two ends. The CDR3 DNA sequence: TGTGCCAGCACCCTTACCCACAATGAGCAGTTCTTC. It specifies CASTLTHNEQFF.

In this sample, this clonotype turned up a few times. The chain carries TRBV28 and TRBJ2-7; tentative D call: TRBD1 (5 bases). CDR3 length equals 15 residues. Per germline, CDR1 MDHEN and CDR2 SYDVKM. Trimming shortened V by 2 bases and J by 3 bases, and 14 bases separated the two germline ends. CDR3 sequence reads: CASSLIQASSYEQYF. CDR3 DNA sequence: TGTGCCAGCAGTTTAATACAGGCCTCTAGCTACGAGCAGTACTTC.

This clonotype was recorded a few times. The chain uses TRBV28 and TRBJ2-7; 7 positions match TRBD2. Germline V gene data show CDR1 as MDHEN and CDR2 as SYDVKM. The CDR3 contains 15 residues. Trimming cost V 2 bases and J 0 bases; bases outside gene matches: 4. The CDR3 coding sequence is TGTGCCAGCAGTTTAGTAGCGGGCATCTCCTACGAGCAGTACTTC. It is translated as CASSLVAGISYEQYF.

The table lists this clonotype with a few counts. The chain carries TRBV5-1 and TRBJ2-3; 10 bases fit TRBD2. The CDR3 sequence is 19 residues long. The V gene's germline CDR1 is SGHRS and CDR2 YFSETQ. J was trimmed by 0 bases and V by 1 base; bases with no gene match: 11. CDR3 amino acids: CASSLTFFSGGSSTDTQYF. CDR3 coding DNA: TGCGCCAGCAGCTTGACTTTTTTTAGCGGGGGGTCTAGCACAGATACGCAGTATTTT. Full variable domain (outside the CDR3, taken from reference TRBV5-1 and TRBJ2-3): KAGVTQTPRYLIKTRGQQVTLSCSPISGHRSVSWYQQTPGQGLQFLFEYFSETQRNKGNFPGRFSGRQFSNSRSEMNVSTLELGDSALYLCASSLTFFSGGSSTDTQYFGPGTRLTVL.

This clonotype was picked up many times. DNA of the CDR3: TGTGCCAGCAGTCTACGGGCAACTAATGAAAAACTGTTTTTT. This translates into CASSLRATNEKLFF. The rearrangement links TRBV12-3 or TRBV12-4 to TRBJ1-4; the D is unclear. Trimming stripped 5 bases from V and 0 bases from J, with 7 bases between. The CDR3 length is 14 residues.

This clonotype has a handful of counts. CDR3 nucleotides: TGCAGTGCGGTTCGGGACGGGACAGGGACCTACAATGAGCAGTTCTTC. Translating gives CSAVRDGTGTYNEQFF. The chain couples TRBV29-1 to TRBJ2-1; 9 bases match TRBD1. CDR3 size: 16 residues. The germline V gene encodes CDR1 SQVTM and CDR2 ANQGSEA.

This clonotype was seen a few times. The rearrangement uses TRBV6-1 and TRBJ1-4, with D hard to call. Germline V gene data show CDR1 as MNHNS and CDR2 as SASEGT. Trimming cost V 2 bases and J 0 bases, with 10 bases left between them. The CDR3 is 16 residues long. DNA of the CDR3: TGTGCCAGCAGTGAATTGGAGGGAGCAACTAATGAAAAACTGTTTTTT. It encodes CASSELEGATNEKLFF.

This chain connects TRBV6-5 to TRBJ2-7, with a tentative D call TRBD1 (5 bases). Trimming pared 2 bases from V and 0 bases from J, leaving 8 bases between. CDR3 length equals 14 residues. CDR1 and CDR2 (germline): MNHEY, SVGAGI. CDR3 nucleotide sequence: TGTGCCAGCAGTTACCTAGGGGCCTCCTACGAGCAGTACTTC. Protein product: CASSYLGASYEQYF.

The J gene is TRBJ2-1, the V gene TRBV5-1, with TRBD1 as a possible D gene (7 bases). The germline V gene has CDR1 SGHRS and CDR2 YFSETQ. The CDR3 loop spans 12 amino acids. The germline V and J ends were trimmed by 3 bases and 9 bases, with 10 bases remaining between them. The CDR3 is CASSSGGPEQFF. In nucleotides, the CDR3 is TGCGCCAGCAGCTCAGGGGGGCCTGAGCAGTTCTTC.

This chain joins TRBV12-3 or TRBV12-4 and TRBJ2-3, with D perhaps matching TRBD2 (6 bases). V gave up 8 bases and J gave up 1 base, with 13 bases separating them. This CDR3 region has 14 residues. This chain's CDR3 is CASGSGTGTDTQYF. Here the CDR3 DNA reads TGTGCCAGCGGATCCGGGACTGGCACAGATACGCAGTATTTT.

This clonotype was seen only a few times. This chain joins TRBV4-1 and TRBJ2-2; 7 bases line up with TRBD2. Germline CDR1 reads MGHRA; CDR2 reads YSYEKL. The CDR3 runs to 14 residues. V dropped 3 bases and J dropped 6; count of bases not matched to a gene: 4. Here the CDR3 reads CASSQYGGSGELFF. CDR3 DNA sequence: TGCGCCAGCAGCCAGTACGGGGGGTCCGGGGAGCTGTTTTTT.

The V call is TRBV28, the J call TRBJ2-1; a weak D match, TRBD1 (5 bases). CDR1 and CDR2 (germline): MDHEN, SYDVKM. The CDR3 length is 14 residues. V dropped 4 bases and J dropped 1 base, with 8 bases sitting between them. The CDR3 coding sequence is TGTGCCAGCAGTTATCGACAGTCCTACAATGAGCAGTTCTTC. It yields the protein CASSYRQSYNEQFF.

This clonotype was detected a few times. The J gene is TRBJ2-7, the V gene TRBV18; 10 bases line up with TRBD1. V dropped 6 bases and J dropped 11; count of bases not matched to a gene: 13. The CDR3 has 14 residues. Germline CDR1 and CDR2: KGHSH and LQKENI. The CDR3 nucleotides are TGTGCCAGCTCGCCGGGACAGGGGCATGGTCCCAAGTACTTC. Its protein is CASSPGQGHGPKYF.

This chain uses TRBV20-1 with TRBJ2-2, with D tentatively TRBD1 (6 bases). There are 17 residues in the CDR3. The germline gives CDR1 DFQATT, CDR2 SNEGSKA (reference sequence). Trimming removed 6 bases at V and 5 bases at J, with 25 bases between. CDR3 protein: CSAARGRGTAYTGELFF. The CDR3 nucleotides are TGCAGTGCCGCTAGGGGCAGGGGTACGGCCTATACCGGGGAGCTGTTTTTT.

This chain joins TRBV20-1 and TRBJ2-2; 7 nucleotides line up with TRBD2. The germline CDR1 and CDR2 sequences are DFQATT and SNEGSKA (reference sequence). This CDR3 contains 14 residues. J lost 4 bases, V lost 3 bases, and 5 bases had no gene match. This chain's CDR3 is CSARPWGGTGELFF. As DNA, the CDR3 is TGCAGTGCTAGGCCTTGGGGGGGCACCGGGGAGCTGTTTTTT.

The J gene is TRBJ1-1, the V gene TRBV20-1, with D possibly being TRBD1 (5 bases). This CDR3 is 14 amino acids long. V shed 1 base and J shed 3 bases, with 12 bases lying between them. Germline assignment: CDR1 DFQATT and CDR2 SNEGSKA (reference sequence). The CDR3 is CSARVEGGDTEAFF. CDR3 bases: TGCAGTGCTAGAGTGGAGGGAGGGGACACTGAAGCTTTCTTT.

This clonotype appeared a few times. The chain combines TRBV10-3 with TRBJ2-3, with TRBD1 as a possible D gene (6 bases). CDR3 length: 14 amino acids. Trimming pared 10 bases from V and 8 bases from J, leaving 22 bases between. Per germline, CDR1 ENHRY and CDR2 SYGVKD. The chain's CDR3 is CATRDKTQTGTQYF. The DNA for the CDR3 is TGTGCCACCCGGGACAAAACCCAGACGGGTACGCAGTATTTT.

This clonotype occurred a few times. CDR3 region: CASTRDQPATEAFF. The CDR3 region has the DNA TGTGCCAGCACCAGGGACCAACCGGCCACTGAAGCTTTCTTT. The chain joins TRBV12-3 or TRBV12-4 to TRBJ1-1; weak D call: TRBD1 (5 bases). Trimming removed 7 bases at V and 4 bases at J, with 16 bases between. The CDR3 has 14 amino acids.

Here the CDR3 DNA reads TGTGCCAGCAGTAAAGACAGGGGGCTGGTGAACATTCAGTACTTC. It specifies CASSKDRGLVNIQYF. The V and J genes are TRBV6-1 and TRBJ2-4; 10 bases are shared with TRBD1. Trimming removed 5 bases from V and 7 bases from J; junction bases left unmatched: 8. The CDR3 totals 15 residues. Germline V CDR1 and CDR2: MNHNS, SASEGT.

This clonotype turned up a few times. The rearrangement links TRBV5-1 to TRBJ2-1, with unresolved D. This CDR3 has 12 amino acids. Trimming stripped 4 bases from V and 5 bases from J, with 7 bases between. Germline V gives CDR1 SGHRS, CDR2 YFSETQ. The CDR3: CASSGGNNEQFF. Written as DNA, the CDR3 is TGCGCCAGCAGCGGCGGTAACAATGAGCAGTTCTTC.